This passage covers 15 T cell receptor beta chains from one sample sequenced in a study of CD8+ T cells in alopecia areata. In each case, RNA was isolated and then reverse transcribed into cDNA as the sequencing template. Profiling relied on immunoSEQ multiplex PCR, and the TCRdb table lists in-frame clones only, not all of them. The table has more than 200,000 clones, under 70% seen once. The sample was CD4+ T cells sorted from blood, taken at week 0. Receptor source: a human donor with alopecia areata.

The chain joins TRBV20-1 to TRBJ2-1, with D perhaps matching TRBD2 (5 bases). The germline V and J ends were trimmed by 6 bases and 13 bases, with 13 bases remaining between them. The CDR3 extends over 10 amino acids. Germline lookup yields CDR1 DFQATT and CDR2 SNEGSKA (reference sequence). As DNA, the CDR3 is TGCAGTGCCTTCGGCCGGGAACAGTTCTTC. This encodes CSAFGREQFF.

This chain connects TRBV9 to TRBJ2-7; 7 nucleotides line up with TRBD1. The germline V gene has CDR1 SGDLS and CDR2 YYNGEE. This CDR3 is built from 14 residues. With V trimmed by 3 bases and J by 4 bases, 7 bases remained unmatched. In DNA, the CDR3 is TGTGCCAGCAGCGAGTCCGGGACAGAGTACGAGCAGTACTTC. Translating it yields CASSESGTEYEQYF.

This chain links TRBV13 with TRBJ2-5, with 10 nucleotides matching TRBD2. The CDR3 sequence is 16 residues long. Germline V CDR1 and CDR2: PRHDT, FYEKMQ (reference sequence). Trimming at V came to 4 bases and at J to 0 bases, leaving 5 bases not matched to a gene. Here the CDR3 reads CASSSELAGNQETQYF. The DNA for the CDR3 is TGTGCCAGCAGCTCGGAACTAGCGGGGAACCAAGAGACCCAGTACTTC.

This clone was seen more than once but under ten times. The J gene is TRBJ2-2, the V gene TRBV4-1, with a possible D match to TRBD2 (5 bases). V shed 0 bases and J shed 4 bases, with 9 bases lying between them. Germline-derived CDR1 and CDR2 are MGHRA and YSYEKL. This CDR3 spans 15 amino acids. The DNA of the CDR3 is TGCGCCAGCAGCCAAGAAGGACTCCTCACCGGGGAGCTGTTTTTT. It encodes CASSQEGLLTGELFF.

The rearrangement links TRBV29-1 to TRBJ2-3, with D hard to call. Trimming pared 2 bases from V and 4 bases from J, leaving 13 bases between. This CDR3 comprises 14 residues. Germline values: CDR1 SQVTM, CDR2 ANQGSEA. CDR3 loop: CSVESSPNADTQYF. DNA for the CDR3: TGCAGCGTTGAATCCTCCCCTAATGCAGATACGCAGTATTTT.

The chain combines TRBV7-6 with TRBJ2-3; D is uncertain. The CDR3 extends over 14 amino acids. Germline-derived CDR1 and CDR2 are SGHVS and FNYEAQ. The ends were cut back, 3 bases at V and 2 bases at J, with 9 bases in the middle. CDR3 sequence: CASSLRQYTDTQYF. Here the CDR3 DNA reads TGTGCCAGCAGCTTGAGGCAGTACACAGATACGCAGTATTTT.

This chain uses TRBV6-5 with TRBJ2-7; D might be TRBD2 (5 bases). This CDR3 contains 12 residues. CDR1 is MNHEY, CDR2 SVGAGI, per germline. V dropped 5 bases and J dropped 3 bases, with 8 bases sitting between them. Here the CDR3 reads CASSRGYYEQYF. The CDR3 DNA is TGTGCCAGCAGTCGGGGTTACTACGAGCAGTACTTC.

This clone appeared a few times. The chain carries TRBV10-2 and TRBJ2-6, with D perhaps matching TRBD1 (5 bases). V was shortened by 2 bases and J by 3 bases, with 11 bases between the two germline ends. The length of the CDR3 is 16 residues. Looked up from germline, CDR1 is WSHSY and CDR2 is SAAADI. The CDR3 region is CASSEAKGNGANVLTF. DNA for the CDR3: TGCGCCAGCAGTGAGGCAAAGGGGAATGGGGCCAACGTCCTGACTTTC.

The V call is TRBV6-6, the J call TRBJ2-3; D might be TRBD1 (5 bases). V was shortened by 2 bases and J by 2 bases, with 8 bases between the two germline ends. This CDR3 is built from 14 residues. From germline, CDR1 is MNHNY and CDR2 SVGAGI (reference sequence). The CDR3 nucleotides are TGTGCCAGCAGTTACGAGACAGACACAGATACGCAGTATTTT. It codes for CASSYETDTDTQYF.

This sequence joins TRBV9 and TRBJ1-6; a weak D match, TRBD1 (6 bases). Deletions cut 4 bases from V and 9 bases from J, with 17 bases between. Germline V gene sequence: CDR1 SGDLS, CDR2 YYNGEE. This CDR3 spans 15 amino acids. The CDR3 here is CASSQGQTSSSPLHF. CDR3 sequence (DNA): TGTGCCAGCAGCCAAGGACAGACTTCTAGTTCACCCCTCCACTTT.

The chain employs TRBV25-1 and TRBJ1-1; D perhaps matches TRBD1 (5 bases). From germline, CDR1 is MGHDK and CDR2 SYGVNS. The CDR3 is 14 amino acids. The V and J ends lost 6 bases and 1 base respectively, with 12 bases between them. DNA of the CDR3: TGTGCCAGCAGGACCGGGACCGAGAACACTGAAGCTTTCTTT. Translation gives CASRTGTENTEAFF. Full variable domain (missing parts from reference TRBV25-1 and TRBJ1-1): EADIYQTPRYLVIGTGKKITLECSQTMGHDKMYWYQQDPGMELHLIHYSYGVNSTEKGDLSSESTVSRIRTEHFPLTLESARPSHTSQYLCASRTGTENTEAFFGQGTRLTVV.

Only one count was recorded for this clone. The V and J genes are TRBV9 and TRBJ2-7; D assignment may be TRBD1 or TRBD2 (6 bases each). The germline gives CDR1 SGDLS, CDR2 YYNGEE. The CDR3 runs to 13 residues. Deletions cut 3 bases from V and 5 bases from J, with 12 bases between. The CDR3 DNA reads TGTGCCAGCAGCGAGGGGGGTGGCGACGAGCAGTACTTC. Residues: CASSEGGGDEQYF.

This chain links TRBV5-1 with TRBJ2-1; D is possibly TRBD1 (5 bases). The germline V and J ends were trimmed by 0 bases and 8 bases, with 9 bases remaining between them. The CDR3 has 13 amino acids. The V gene's germline CDR1 is SGHRS and CDR2 YFSETQ. The CDR3 DNA sequence: TGCGCCAGCAGCTTGGCAGGGATTGATGAGCAGTTCTTC. It yields the protein CASSLAGIDEQFF.

The CDR3 sequence is CASSLYNEQYF. DNA for the CDR3: TGTGCCAGCAGCTTATATAACGAGCAGTACTTC. The J gene is TRBJ2-7, the V gene TRBV7-2; D gene ambiguous. The CDR3 length is 11 residues. The V gene's germline CDR1 is SGHTA and CDR2 FQGNSA. V shed 2 bases and J shed 5 bases, with 4 bases lying between them.

J is TRBJ2-3 and V is TRBV7-2, with a weak D call TRBD1 (6 bases). Germline CDR1 reads SGHTA; CDR2 reads FQGNSA. This CDR3 comprises 16 residues. With 1 base removed from V and 3 bases from J, the gap between germline ends came to 14 bases. The CDR3 sequence is CASSLGGRQATDTQYF. The CDR3 nucleotides are TGTGCCAGCAGCTTAGGGGGGCGGCAGGCTACAGATACGCAGTATTTT.